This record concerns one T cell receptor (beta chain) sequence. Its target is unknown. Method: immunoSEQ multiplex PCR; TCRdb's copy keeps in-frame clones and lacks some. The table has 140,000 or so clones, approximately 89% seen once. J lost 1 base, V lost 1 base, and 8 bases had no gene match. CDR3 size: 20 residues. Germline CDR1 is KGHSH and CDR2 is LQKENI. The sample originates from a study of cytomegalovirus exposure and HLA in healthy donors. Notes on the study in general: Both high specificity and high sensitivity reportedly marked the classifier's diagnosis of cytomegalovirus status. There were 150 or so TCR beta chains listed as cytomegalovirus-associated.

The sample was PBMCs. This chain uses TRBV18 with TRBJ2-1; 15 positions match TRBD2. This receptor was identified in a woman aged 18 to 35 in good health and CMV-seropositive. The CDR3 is CASSPLGLAGGPKSYNEQFF. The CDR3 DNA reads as TGTGCCAGCTCACCACTCGGACTAGCGGGGGGGCCTAAGTCCTACAATGAGCAGTTCTTC.